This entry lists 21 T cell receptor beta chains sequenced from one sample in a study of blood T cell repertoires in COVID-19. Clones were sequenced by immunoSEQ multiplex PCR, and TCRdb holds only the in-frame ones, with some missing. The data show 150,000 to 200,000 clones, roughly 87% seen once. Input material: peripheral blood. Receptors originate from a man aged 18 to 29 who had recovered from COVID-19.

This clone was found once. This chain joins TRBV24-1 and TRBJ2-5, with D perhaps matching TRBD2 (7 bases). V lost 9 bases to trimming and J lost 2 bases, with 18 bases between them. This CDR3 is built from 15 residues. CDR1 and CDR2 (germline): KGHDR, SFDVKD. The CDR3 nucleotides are TGTGCCACCGCCGAAGGGGGAGGGATACAAGAGACCCAGTACTTC. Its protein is CATAEGGGIQETQYF.

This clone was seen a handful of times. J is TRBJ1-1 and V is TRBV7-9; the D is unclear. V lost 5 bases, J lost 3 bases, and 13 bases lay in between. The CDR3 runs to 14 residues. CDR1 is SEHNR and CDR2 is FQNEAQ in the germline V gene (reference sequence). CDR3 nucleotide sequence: TGTGCCAGCAGCCCATCAATTGCGGACACTGAAGCTTTCTTT. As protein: CASSPSIADTEAFF.

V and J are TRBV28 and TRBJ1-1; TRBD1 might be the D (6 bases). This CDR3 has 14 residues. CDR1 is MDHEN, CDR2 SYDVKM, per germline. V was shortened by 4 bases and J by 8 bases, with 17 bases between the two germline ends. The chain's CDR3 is CASSYPRGSGEAFF. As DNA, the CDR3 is TGTGCCAGCAGTTATCCCAGGGGCTCGGGGGAAGCTTTCTTT. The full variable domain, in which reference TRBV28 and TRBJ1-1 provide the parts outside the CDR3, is DVKVTQSSRYLVKRTGEKVFLECVQDMDHENMFWYRQDPGLGLRLIYFSYDVKMKEKGDIPEGYSVSREKKERFSLILESASTNQTSMYLCASSYPRGSGEAFFGQGTRLTVV.

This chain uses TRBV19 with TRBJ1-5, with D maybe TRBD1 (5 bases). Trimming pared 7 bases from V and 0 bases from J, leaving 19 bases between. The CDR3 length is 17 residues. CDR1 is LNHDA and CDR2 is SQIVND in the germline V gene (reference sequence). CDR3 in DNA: TGTGCCAGTACCCGACGGGGAGGGGAGAATAGCAATCAGCCCCAGCATTTT. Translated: CASTRRGGENSNQPQHF.

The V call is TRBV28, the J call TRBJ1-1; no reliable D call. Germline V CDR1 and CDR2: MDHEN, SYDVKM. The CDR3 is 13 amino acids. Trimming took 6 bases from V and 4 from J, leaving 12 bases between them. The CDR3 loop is CASSTPAGTEAFF. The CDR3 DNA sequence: TGTGCCAGCAGCACCCCGGCGGGCACTGAAGCTTTCTTT.

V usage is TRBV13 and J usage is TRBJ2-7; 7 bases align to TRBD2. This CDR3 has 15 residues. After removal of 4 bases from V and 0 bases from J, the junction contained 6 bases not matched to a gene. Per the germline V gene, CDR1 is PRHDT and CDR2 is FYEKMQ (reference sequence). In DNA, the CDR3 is TGTGCCAGCAGCTCCTGGGGGGAGGGCTCCTACGAGCAGTACTTC. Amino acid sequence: CASSSWGEGSYEQYF.

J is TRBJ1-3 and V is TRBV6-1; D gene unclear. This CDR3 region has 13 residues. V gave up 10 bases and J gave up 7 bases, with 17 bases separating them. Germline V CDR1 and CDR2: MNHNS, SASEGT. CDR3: CAIPGGVGNTIYF. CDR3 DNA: TGTGCCATCCCCGGCGGGGTTGGCAACACCATATATTTT.

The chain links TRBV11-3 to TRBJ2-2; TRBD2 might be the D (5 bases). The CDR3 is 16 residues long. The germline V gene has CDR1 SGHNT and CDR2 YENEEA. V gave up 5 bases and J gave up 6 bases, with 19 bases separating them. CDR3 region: CASSPALGGNAGELFF. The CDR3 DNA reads TGTGCCAGCAGCCCCGCGCTAGGAGGAAACGCCGGGGAGCTGTTTTTT.

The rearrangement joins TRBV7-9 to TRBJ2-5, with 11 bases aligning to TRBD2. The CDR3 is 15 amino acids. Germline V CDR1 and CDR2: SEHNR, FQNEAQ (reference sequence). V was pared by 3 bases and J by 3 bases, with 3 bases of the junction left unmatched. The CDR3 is CASSFTGLAEETQYF. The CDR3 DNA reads TGTGCCAGCAGCTTTACGGGACTAGCGGAAGAGACCCAGTACTTC.

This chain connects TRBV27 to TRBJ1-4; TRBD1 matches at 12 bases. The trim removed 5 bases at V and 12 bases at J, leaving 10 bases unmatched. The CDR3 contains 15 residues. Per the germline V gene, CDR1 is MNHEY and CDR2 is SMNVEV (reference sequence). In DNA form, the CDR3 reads TGTGCCAGCAGTACCTGGGACAGGGGGCGAGGGGAACTGTTTTTT. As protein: CASSTWDRGRGELFF.

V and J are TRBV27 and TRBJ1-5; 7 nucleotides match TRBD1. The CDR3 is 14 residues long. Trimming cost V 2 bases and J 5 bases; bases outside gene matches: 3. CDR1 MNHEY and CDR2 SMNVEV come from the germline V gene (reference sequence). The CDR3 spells CASSLQGGHQPQHF. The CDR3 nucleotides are TGTGCCAGCAGTTTACAGGGGGGCCATCAGCCCCAGCATTTT.

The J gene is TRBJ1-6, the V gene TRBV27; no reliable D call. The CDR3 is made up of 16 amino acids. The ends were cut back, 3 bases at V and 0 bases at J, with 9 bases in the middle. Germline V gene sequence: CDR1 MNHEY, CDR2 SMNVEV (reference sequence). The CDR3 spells CASSLMYSSYNSPLHF. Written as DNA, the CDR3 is TGTGCCAGCAGTTTGATGTATAGCTCCTATAATTCACCCCTCCACTTT.

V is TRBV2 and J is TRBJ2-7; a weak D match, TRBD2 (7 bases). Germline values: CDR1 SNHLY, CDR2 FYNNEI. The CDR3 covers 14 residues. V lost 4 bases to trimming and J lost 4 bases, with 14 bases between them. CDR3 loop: CASSGGGGTYEQYF. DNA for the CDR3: TGTGCCAGCAGTGGAGGGGGGGGTACGTACGAGCAGTACTTC. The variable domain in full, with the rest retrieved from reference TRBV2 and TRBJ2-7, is EPEVTQTPSHQVTQMGQEVILRCVPISNHLYFYWYRQILGQKVEFLVSFYNNEISEKSEIFDDQFSVERPDGSNFTLKIRSTKLEDSAMYFCASSGGGGTYEQYFGPGTRLTVT.

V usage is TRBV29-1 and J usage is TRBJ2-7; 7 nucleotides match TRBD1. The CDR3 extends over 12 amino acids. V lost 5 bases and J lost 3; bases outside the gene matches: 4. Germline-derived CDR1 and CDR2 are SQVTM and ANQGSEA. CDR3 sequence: CSVLGTVYEQYF. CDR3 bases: TGCAGCGTTCTCGGGACAGTCTACGAGCAGTACTTC.

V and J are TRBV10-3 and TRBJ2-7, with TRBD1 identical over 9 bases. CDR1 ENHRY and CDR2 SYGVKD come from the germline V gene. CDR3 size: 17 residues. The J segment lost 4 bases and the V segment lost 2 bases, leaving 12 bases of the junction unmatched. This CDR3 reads CAISEKETGQGPYEQYF. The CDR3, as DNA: TGTGCCATCAGTGAGAAGGAGACGGGACAGGGACCGTACGAGCAGTACTTC.

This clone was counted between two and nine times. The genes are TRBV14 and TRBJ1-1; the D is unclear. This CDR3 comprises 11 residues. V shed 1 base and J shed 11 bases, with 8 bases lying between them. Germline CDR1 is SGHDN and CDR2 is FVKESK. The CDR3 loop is CASSQVGVAFF. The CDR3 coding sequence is TGTGCCAGCAGCCAAGTCGGAGTTGCTTTCTTT.

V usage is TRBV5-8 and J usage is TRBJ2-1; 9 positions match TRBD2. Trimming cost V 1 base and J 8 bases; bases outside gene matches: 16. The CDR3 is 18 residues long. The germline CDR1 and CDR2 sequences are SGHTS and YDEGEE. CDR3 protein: CASSLSPPPGLASDEQFF. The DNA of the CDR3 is TGTGCCAGCAGCTTGTCACCCCCACCGGGACTAGCCTCGGATGAGCAGTTCTTC.

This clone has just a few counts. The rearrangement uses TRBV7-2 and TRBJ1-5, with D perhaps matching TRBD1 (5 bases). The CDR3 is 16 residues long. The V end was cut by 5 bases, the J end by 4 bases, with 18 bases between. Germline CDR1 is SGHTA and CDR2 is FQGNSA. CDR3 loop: CASSLGQGSPNQPQHF. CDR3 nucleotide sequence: TGTGCCAGCAGCCTTGGGCAGGGAAGCCCTAATCAGCCCCAGCATTTT. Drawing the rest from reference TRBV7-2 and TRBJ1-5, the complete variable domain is GAGVSQSPSNKVTEKGKDVELRCDPISGHTALYWYRQSLGQGLEFLIYFQGNSAPDKSGLPSDRFSAERTGGSVSTLTIQRTQQEDSAVYLCASSLGQGSPNQPQHFGDGTRLSIL.

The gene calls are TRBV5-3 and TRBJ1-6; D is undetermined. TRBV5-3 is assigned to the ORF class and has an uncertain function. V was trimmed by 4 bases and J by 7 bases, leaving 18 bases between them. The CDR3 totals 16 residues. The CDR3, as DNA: TGTGCCAGAAGCCCCCTGGGCCTCTCCGACAATTCACCCCTCCACTTT. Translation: CARSPLGLSDNSPLHF.

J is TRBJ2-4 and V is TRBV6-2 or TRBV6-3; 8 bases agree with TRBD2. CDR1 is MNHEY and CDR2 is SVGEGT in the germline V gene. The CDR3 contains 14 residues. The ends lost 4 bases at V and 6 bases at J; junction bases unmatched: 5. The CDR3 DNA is TGTGCCAGCAGTTTGGCGGGAGGAGGAAACATTCAGTACTTC. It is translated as CASSLAGGGNIQYF.

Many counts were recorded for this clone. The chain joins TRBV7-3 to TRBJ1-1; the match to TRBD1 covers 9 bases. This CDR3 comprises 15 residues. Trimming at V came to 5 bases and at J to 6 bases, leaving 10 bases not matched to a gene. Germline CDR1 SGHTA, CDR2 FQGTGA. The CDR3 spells CASSPGQGDTAEAFF. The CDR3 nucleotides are TGTGCCAGCAGCCCGGGACAGGGTGATACGGCTGAAGCTTTCTTT.